This TCR beta chain was identified during a study of blood T cell repertoires in COVID-19. Whole-study context: Material from acute and convalescent COVID-19 was sourced from the United States, Italy and Spain. The cDNA or gDNA used as material had been derived from T cells, B-cell-depleted T cells, or PBMCs.

Per the study methods: Estimation of nucleated cell counts relied on the amplification of reference gene primers. The table came from immunoSEQ multiplex PCR; TCRdb's copy has only in-frame clones and leaves some out. V and J calls plus clone size are reproduced from that table; the DNA served to infer D and trimming. The sample comprises some 180,000 clones, about 75% of which are singletons, and roughly 8.6% rests with the top ten. The CDR3 has 13 residues. Trimming cost V 7 bases and J 4 bases, with 11 bases left between them. CDR1 and CDR2 (germline): MNHEY, SVGAGI. The V call is TRBV6-5, the J call TRBJ2-1; no firm D call. The source is a woman in her forties or fifties with active or convalescent COVID-19. The sequenced material came from peripheral blood. CDR3 protein: CASKLVGYNEQFF. CDR3 in DNA: TGTGCCAGCAAGCTAGTGGGTTACAATGAGCAGTTCTTC.